Each of the 27 T cell receptor beta chains below was sequenced from the same sample in a study of human T cells and chemical hapten exposure. This sample's time point: patch test 1, 2 weeks after DPC sensitization. The treatment: therapeutic diphenylcyclopropenone sensitization with weekly scalp DPC. TCRdb passed the RACE reads through MiXCR, listing each CDR3 protein once. Of 74,000 or so distinct CDR3 sequences listed, 10% were seen once; the top ten hold around 1.5%. The source material was whole blood, sampled in connection with sensitization to the hapten diphenylcyclopropenone (DPC). The receptor set was obtained from a woman between 50 and 59 years old with alopecia areata. Some clones in this sample may be carry-over from other donors' samples.

In its sample, this clonotype was seen a few times. The chain is built from TRBV3-1 and TRBJ1-6; D call uncertain. This CDR3 spans 14 amino acids. V was clipped by 3 bases and J by 8 bases, with 11 bases between them. In germline, CDR1 is LGHDT, CDR2 YNNKEL (reference sequence). The CDR3 sequence: CASSHLQTDSPLHF. DNA of the CDR3: TGTGCCAGCAGCCATCTACAGACGGATTCACCCCTCCACTTT.

The chain is built from TRBV5-1 and TRBJ2-7; D is undetermined. With 2 bases removed from V and 0 bases from J, the gap between germline ends came to 9 bases. From germline, CDR1 is SGHRS and CDR2 YFSETQ. The CDR3 covers 14 residues. CDR3 DNA sequence: TGCGCCAGCAGCTTACAGTCCAGCTCCTACGAGCAGTACTTC. Translation: CASSLQSSSYEQYF.

The V gene is TRBV19, the J gene TRBJ2-1; TRBD1 is a possible D gene (5 bases). Trimming left V 3 bases short and J 1 base short, with 13 bases between. The germline V gene encodes CDR1 LNHDA and CDR2 SQIVND (reference sequence). The CDR3 is made up of 16 amino acids. The CDR3 DNA reads TGTGCCAGTAGTATTATCCAGGGATTGTCCTACAATGAGCAGTTCTTC. This translates into CASSIIQGLSYNEQFF.

This rearrangement joins TRBV20-1 to TRBJ1-2; D is perhaps TRBD1 (6 bases). Trimming left V 4 bases short and J 4 bases short, with 10 bases between. CDR3 length equals 12 residues. Germline V gene sequence: CDR1 DFQATT, CDR2 SNEGSKA (reference sequence). CDR3 sequence: CSATDRTYGYTF. The CDR3 DNA is TGCAGTGCTACGGACAGAACCTATGGCTACACCTTC.

This clonotype has just a few counts. The V gene is TRBV10-2, the J gene TRBJ1-2; the D gene is possibly TRBD1 (5 bases). The V gene's germline CDR1 is WSHSY and CDR2 SAAADI. Trimming shortened V by 8 bases and J by 6 bases, and 16 bases separated the two germline ends. The CDR3 extends over 13 amino acids. CDR3 sequence: CASCLVGGHGYTF. Written as DNA, the CDR3 is TGCGCCAGCTGCCTTGTCGGGGGACATGGCTACACCTTC.

This clonotype has more than one count but fewer than ten. The chain has TRBV7-2 and TRBJ2-3, with TRBD2 identical over 7 bases. Germline V lookup: CDR1 SGHTA, CDR2 FQGNSA. The CDR3 length is 14 residues. The ends lost 5 bases at V and 2 bases at J; junction bases unmatched: 4. As DNA, the CDR3 is TGTGCCAGCAGCCGGAGGGACTACACAGATACGCAGTATTTT. This gives the protein CASSRRDYTDTQYF. The full variable domain, in which reference TRBV7-2 and TRBJ2-3 provide the parts outside the CDR3, is GAGVSQSPSNKVTEKGKDVELRCDPISGHTALYWYRQSLGQGLEFLIYFQGNSAPDKSGLPSDRFSAERTGGSVSTLTIQRTQQEDSAVYLCASSRRDYTDTQYFGPGTRLTVL.

This clonotype was counted only a few times. The gene calls are TRBV5-1 and TRBJ2-3, with 8 bases aligning to TRBD2. The CDR3 extends over 15 amino acids. Trimming at V came to 7 bases and at J to 0 bases, leaving 7 bases not matched to a gene. CDR1 is SGHRS, CDR2 YFSETQ, per germline. CDR3 sequence (DNA): TGCGCCAGCTTGAGAGCTAGCGGGAGCACAGATACGCAGTATTTT. This codes for CASLRASGSTDTQYF. The whole variable domain, filled in from reference TRBV5-1 and TRBJ2-3, reads KAGVTQTPRYLIKTRGQQVTLSCSPISGHRSVSWYQQTPGQGLQFLFEYFSETQRNKGNFPGRFSGRQFSNSRSEMNVSTLELGDSALYLCASLRASGSTDTQYFGPGTRLTVL.

Ten or more counts support this clonotype. The chain carries TRBV7-2 and TRBJ2-7; TRBD1 matches at 9 bases. Germline loops: CDR1 SGHTA, CDR2 FQGNSA. The CDR3 is 15 amino acids. V trimming: 6 bases; J trimming: 3 bases; junction bases outside the gene matches: 9. The CDR3 sequence: CASRESGTGFYEQYF. The CDR3 nucleotides read TGTGCCAGCAGGGAATCCGGGACAGGGTTCTACGAGCAGTACTTC. Looking up the rest from reference TRBV7-2 and TRBJ2-7 gives the full variable domain: GAGVSQSPSNKVTEKGKDVELRCDPISGHTALYWYRQSLGQGLEFLIYFQGNSAPDKSGLPSDRFSAERTGGSVSTLTIQRTQQEDSAVYLCASRESGTGFYEQYFGPGTRLTVT.

This chain links TRBV6-6 with TRBJ2-1, with 7 bases fitting TRBD2. CDR1 MNHNY and CDR2 SVGAGI come from the germline V gene (reference sequence). CDR3 length equals 17 residues. V gave up 7 bases and J gave up 7 bases; unmatched junction bases: 19. As DNA, the CDR3 is TGTGCCAGCACCGCCGGGCGACTAGCCCCTAAGGGTAATGAGCAGTTCTTC. This codes for CASTAGRLAPKGNEQFF.

This rearrangement joins TRBV7-2 to TRBJ2-5; D is perhaps TRBD1 (7 bases). There are 13 residues in the CDR3. Germline loops: CDR1 SGHTA, CDR2 FQGNSA. V gave up 5 bases and J gave up 2 bases, with 9 bases separating them. The CDR3 is CASSPGGQETQYF. The CDR3 DNA reads as TGTGCCAGCAGCCCAGGGGGGCAAGAGACCCAGTACTTC.

The chain recombines TRBV7-6 with TRBJ2-1, with 9 bases aligning to TRBD1. Trimming removed 4 bases from V and 5 bases from J; junction bases left unmatched: 6. CDR1 is SGHVS and CDR2 is FNYEAQ in the germline V gene. This CDR3 is 15 amino acids long. CDR3: CASSSTGGVNNEQFF. DNA of the CDR3: TGTGCCAGCAGCTCAACAGGGGGCGTCAACAATGAGCAGTTCTTC.

The rearrangement joins TRBV9 to TRBJ2-5; TRBD1 matches 7 bases. Germline lookup yields CDR1 SGDLS and CDR2 YYNGEE. The V segment lost 2 bases and the J segment 2 bases; nucleotides outside the gene matches: 0. The CDR3 runs to 13 residues. CDR3 region: CASSVRGQETQYF. The DNA of the CDR3 is TGTGCCAGCAGCGTCAGGGGGCAAGAGACCCAGTACTTC.

The sample holds a few counts of this clonotype. The chain links TRBV5-1 to TRBJ2-1; 12 positions agree with TRBD2. CDR1 SGHRS and CDR2 YFSETQ come from the germline V gene. V lost 3 bases to trimming and J lost 6 bases; unmatched junction nucleotides: 10. The CDR3 sequence is 17 residues long. The CDR3 sequence is CASSSPILAGGGNEQFF. CDR3 in DNA: TGCGCCAGCAGCTCCCCAATTCTAGCGGGAGGGGGCAATGAGCAGTTCTTC.

This clonotype was detected a few times. V and J are TRBV5-1 and TRBJ1-2; D perhaps matches TRBD1 (5 bases). The CDR3 runs to 14 residues. Germline V gene data show CDR1 as SGHRS and CDR2 as YFSETQ. Trimming shortened V by 0 bases and J by 2 bases, and 8 bases separated the two germline ends. CDR3 coding DNA: TGCGCCAGCAGCTTGGCGGGGGAGAACTATGGCTACACCTTC. It is translated as CASSLAGENYGYTF.

In this sample, this clonotype turned up many times. Its ends do not fully match the called genes, so a read error is possible. The genes are TRBV11-3 and TRBJ2-4; no definite D call. Germline V gives CDR1 SGHNT, CDR2 YENEEA. This CDR3 is built from 13 residues. This CDR3 reads CASSPGRTSPRHF. In nucleotides, the CDR3 is TGTGCCAGCAGCCCAGGACGGACCAGCCCGAGGCACTTC. Using reference TRBV11-3 and TRBJ2-4 for the parts outside the CDR3, the full variable domain is EAGVVQSPRYKIIEKKQPVAFWCNPISGHNTLYWYLQNLGQGPELLIRYENEEAVDDSQLPKDRFSAERLKGVDSTLKIQPAELGDSAVYLCASSPGRTSPRHFGAGTRLSVL.

There are a few counts of this clonotype. The V and J genes are TRBV29-1 and TRBJ1-5; 8 positions match TRBD1. CDR3 length: 13 residues. V shed 7 bases, J shed 4 bases, and the junction held 6 bases outside the gene matches. Germline V gene lookup returns CDR1 SQVTM and CDR2 ANQGSEA. CDR3 bases: TGCAGCGCCGGACAGGGTGATAATCAGCCCCAGCATTTT. This translates into CSAGQGDNQPQHF.

This clonotype was detected many times. This chain uses TRBV5-6 with TRBJ1-1, with a possible D match to TRBD1 (6 bases). The CDR3 runs 14 residues. From germline, CDR1 is SGHDT and CDR2 YYEEEE. Trimming took 5 bases from V and 1 from J, leaving 12 bases between them. CDR3 nucleotide sequence: TGTGCCAGCAGATACAGGGCCCGGAACACTGAAGCTTTCTTT. It translates to CASRYRARNTEAFF.

This clonotype was seen only a few times. The rearrangement joins TRBV25-1 to TRBJ1-5; D is unresolved. Trimming took 1 base from V and 4 from J, leaving 11 bases between them. CDR1 is MGHDK, CDR2 SYGVNS, per germline. CDR3 length equals 15 residues. CDR3 amino acids: CASSEFGGFNQPQHF. The CDR3 DNA follows: TGTGCCAGCAGTGAATTTGGCGGGTTTAATCAGCCCCAGCATTTT.

In its sample, this clonotype was seen many times. The junction shows a germline mismatch at one end, possibly a read error. The chain uses TRBV6-1 and TRBJ1-2; D not certain. The CDR3 totals 13 residues. The germline V gene encodes CDR1 MNHNS and CDR2 SASEGT. The CDR3 bases are TGCATAGCGCGGCAGGTTCTTTCCTATGGCTACACCTTC. Translated: CIARQVLSYGYTF.

This clonotype was detected only once. The V call is TRBV2, the J call TRBJ1-4; 7 nucleotides agree with TRBD1. The CDR3 consists of 15 residues. With 9 bases clipped from V and 7 bases from J, the junction kept 14 bases outside the gene matches. Looked up from germline, CDR1 is SNHLY and CDR2 is FYNNEI. CDR3 sequence reads: CASDIQGDRGEKLFF. The CDR3 DNA is TGTGCCAGTGACATCCAGGGGGATCGGGGTGAAAAACTGTTTTTT.

In its sample, this clonotype was seen many times. This chain uses TRBV3-1 with TRBJ1-1; D gene ambiguous. V dropped 0 bases and J dropped 1 base, with 6 bases sitting between them. The CDR3 length is 14 residues. Germline V gene sequence: CDR1 LGHDT, CDR2 YNNKEL (reference sequence). CDR3 amino acids: CASSQDIRNTEAFF. In nucleotides, the CDR3 is TGTGCCAGCAGCCAAGATATTCGGAACACTGAAGCTTTCTTT. Filled out from reference TRBV3-1 and TRBJ1-1, the complete variable domain reads DTAVSQTPKYLVTQMGNDKSIKCEQNLGHDTMYWYKQDSKKFLKIMFSYNNKELIINETVPNRFSPKSPDKAHLNLHINSLELGDSAVYFCASSQDIRNTEAFFGQGTRLTVV.

The table lists this clonotype with a few counts. The rearrangement uses TRBV18 and TRBJ2-1, with 7 bases that match TRBD2. Trimming removed 3 bases from V and 7 bases from J; junction bases left unmatched: 3. CDR3 length equals 13 residues. Germline lookup yields CDR1 KGHSH and CDR2 LQKENI. Here the CDR3 reads CASSPALANEQFF. CDR3 in DNA: TGTGCCAGCTCACCGGCACTAGCGAATGAGCAGTTCTTC.

This clonotype has only a few counts. DNA for the CDR3: TGTGCCAGCAGTTTCGGGGGGATATTGGCTGAAGCTTTCTTT. Its translation: CASSFGGILAEAFF. The chain combines TRBV28 with TRBJ1-1; maybe TRBD1 (5 bases). Looked up from germline, CDR1 is MDHEN and CDR2 is SYDVKM. Trimming pared 3 bases from V and 6 bases from J, leaving 14 bases between. The CDR3 totals 14 residues.

This clonotype has more than one count but fewer than ten. The rearrangement links TRBV29-1 to TRBJ1-3; D uncertain. There are 12 residues in the CDR3. The germline gives CDR1 SQVTM, CDR2 ANQGSEA. V was pared by 4 bases and J by 0 bases, with 4 bases between. The CDR3 protein is CSVAISGNTIYF. The CDR3 region has the DNA TGCAGCGTTGCCATCTCTGGAAACACCATATATTTT.

This clonotype was counted between two and nine times. The chain couples TRBV2 to TRBJ2-1; possibly TRBD1 for D (5 bases). Germline CDR1 is SNHLY and CDR2 is FYNNEI. The ends were cut back, 4 bases at V and 6 bases at J, with 7 bases in the middle. This CDR3 comprises 12 residues. CDR3 sequence (DNA): TGTGCCAGCAGTGGTAGGGGCAATGAGCAGTTCTTC. This codes for CASSGRGNEQFF.

The genes are TRBV11-2 and TRBJ2-1; unclear D gene. Per germline, CDR1 SGHAT and CDR2 FQNNGV. Trimming pared 1 base from V and 8 bases from J, leaving 3 bases between. The CDR3 runs to 11 residues. DNA of the CDR3: TGTGCCAGCAGCTTAGTCGATGAGCAGTTCTTC. It yields the protein CASSLVDEQFF.

V is TRBV12-3 or TRBV12-4 and J is TRBJ2-1; 9 nucleotides align to TRBD2. This CDR3 contains 14 residues. The V segment lost 6 bases and the J segment 2 bases; nucleotides outside the gene matches: 2. The CDR3 sequence: CASRKREAYNEQFF. The CDR3 DNA reads TGTGCCAGCAGGAAGCGGGAGGCCTACAATGAGCAGTTCTTC.